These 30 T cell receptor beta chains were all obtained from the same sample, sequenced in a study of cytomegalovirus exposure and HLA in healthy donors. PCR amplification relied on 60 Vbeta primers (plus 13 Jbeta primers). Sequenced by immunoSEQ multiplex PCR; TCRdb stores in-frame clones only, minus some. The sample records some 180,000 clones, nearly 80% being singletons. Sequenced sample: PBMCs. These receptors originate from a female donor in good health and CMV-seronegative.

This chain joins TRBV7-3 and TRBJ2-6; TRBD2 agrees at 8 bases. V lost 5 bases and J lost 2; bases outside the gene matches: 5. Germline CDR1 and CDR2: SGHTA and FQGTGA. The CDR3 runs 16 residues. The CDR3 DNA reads TGTGCCAGCAGCGCGAGCGGGAGTACTGGGGCCAACGTCCTGACTTTC. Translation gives CASSASGSTGANVLTF.

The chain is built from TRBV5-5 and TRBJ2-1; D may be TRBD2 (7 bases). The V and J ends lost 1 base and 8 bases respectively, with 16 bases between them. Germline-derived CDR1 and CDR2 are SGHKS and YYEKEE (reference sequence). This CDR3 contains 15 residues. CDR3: CASSLTGGLVDEQFF. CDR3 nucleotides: TGTGCCAGCAGCTTGACCGGGGGGCTAGTCGATGAGCAGTTCTTC.

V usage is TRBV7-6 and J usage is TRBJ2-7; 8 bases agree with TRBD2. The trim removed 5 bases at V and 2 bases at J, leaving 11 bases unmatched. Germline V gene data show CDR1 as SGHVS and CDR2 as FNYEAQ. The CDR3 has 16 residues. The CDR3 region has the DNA TGTGCCAGCAGCCATCTGACTAGCGTGAAGACCTACGAGCAGTACTTC. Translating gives CASSHLTSVKTYEQYF.

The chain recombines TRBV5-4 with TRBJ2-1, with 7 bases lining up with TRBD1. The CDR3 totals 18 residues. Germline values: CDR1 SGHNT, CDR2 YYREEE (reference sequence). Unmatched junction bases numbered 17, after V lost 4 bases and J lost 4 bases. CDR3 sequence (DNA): TGTGCCAGCAGCGACCCGACGACAGGGAGTAGACTGTACAATGAGCAGTTCTTC. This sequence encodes CASSDPTTGSRLYNEQFF.

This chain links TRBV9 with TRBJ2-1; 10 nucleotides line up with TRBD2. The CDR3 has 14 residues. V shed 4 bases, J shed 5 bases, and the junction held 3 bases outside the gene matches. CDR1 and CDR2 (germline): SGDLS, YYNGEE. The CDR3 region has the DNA TGTGCCAGCAGCCCAGGGACTAGCGACAATGAGCAGTTCTTC. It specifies CASSPGTSDNEQFF.

CDR3 nucleotides: TGCGCCAGCAGCTTAACAGGGCCAAGGACTGAAGCTTTCTTT. This encodes CASSLTGPRTEAFF. The J gene is TRBJ1-1, the V gene TRBV5-1; tentative D call: TRBD1 (6 bases). The CDR3 sequence is 14 residues long. CDR1 is SGHRS, CDR2 YFSETQ, per germline. Between the trimmed V and J ends, which lost 2 bases and 5 bases, there was a span of 13 bases. The whole variable domain, remainder taken from reference TRBV5-1 and TRBJ1-1, is KAGVTQTPRYLIKTRGQQVTLSCSPISGHRSVSWYQQTPGQGLQFLFEYFSETQRNKGNFPGRFSGRQFSNSRSEMNVSTLELGDSALYLCASSLTGPRTEAFFGQGTRLTVV.

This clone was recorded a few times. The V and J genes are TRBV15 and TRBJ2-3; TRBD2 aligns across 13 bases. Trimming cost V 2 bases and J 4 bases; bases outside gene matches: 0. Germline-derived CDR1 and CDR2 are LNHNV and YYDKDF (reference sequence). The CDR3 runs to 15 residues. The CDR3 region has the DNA TGTGCCACCAGCAGAACTAGCGGGGGGGCAGATACGCAGTATTTT. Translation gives CATSRTSGGADTQYF.

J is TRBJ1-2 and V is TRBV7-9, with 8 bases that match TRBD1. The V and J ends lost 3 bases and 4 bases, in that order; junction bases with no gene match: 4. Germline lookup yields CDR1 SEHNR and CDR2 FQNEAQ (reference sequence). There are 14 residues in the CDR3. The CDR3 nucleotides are TGTGCCAGCAGCTTGGACAGGGAGGCCTATGGCTACACCTTC. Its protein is CASSLDREAYGYTF.

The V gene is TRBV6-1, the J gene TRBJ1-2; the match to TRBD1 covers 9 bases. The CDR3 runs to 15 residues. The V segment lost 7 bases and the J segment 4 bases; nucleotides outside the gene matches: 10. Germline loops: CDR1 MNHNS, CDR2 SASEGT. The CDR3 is CASTSRDRASYGYTF. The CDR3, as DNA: TGTGCCAGCACCTCAAGGGACAGGGCAAGCTATGGCTACACCTTC.

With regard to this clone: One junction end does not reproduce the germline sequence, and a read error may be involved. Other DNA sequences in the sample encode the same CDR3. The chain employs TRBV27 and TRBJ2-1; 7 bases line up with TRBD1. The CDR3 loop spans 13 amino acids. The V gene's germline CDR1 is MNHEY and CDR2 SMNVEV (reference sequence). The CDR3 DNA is TGCGCCAGCAGTTTCGGGACAGACAATGAGCAGTTCTTC. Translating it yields CASSFGTDNEQFF.

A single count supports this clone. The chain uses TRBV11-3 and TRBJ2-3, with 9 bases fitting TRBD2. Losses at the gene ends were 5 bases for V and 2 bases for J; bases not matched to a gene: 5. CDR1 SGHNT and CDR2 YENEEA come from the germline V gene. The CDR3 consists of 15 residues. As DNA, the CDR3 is TGTGCCAGCAGCGGTAGCGGGGGCCACACAGATACGCAGTATTTT. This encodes CASSGSGGHTDTQYF.

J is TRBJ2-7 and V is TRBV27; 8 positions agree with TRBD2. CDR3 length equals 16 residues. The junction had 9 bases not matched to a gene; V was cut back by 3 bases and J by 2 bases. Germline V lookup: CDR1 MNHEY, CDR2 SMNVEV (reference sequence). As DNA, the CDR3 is TGTGCCAGCAGTTTTAAGAGCGGGAGAGGGGCCTACGAGCAGTACTTC. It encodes CASSFKSGRGAYEQYF.

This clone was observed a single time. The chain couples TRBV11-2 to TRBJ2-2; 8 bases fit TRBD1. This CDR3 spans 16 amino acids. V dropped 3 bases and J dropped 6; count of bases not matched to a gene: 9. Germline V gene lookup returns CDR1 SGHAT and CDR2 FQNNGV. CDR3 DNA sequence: TGTGCCAGCAGCTTCCCGCAGGGGGCTCTCCCCGGGGAGCTGTTTTTT. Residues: CASSFPQGALPGELFF. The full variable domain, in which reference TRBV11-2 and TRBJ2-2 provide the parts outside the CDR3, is EAGVAQSPRYKIIEKRQSVAFWCNPISGHATLYWYQQILGQGPKLLIQFQNNGVVDDSQLPKDRFSAERLKGVDSTLKIQPAKLEDSAVYLCASSFPQGALPGELFFGEGSRLTVL.

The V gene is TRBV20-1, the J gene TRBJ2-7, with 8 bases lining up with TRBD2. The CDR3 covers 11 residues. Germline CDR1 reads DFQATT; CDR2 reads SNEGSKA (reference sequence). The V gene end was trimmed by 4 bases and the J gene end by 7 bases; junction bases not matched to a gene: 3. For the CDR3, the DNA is TGCAGTGCTACTCCGGGGGGGGAGCAGTACTTC. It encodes CSATPGGEQYF.

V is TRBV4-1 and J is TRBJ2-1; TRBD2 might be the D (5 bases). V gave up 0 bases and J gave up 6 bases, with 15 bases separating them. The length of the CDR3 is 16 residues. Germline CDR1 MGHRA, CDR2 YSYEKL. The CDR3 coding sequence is TGCGCCAGCAGCCAAGATTCGCCTAGCAGGTCCAATGAGCAGTTCTTC. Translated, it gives CASSQDSPSRSNEQFF.

The CDR3 region has the DNA TGTGCCAGCAGCCAGCCGGCGGCTAGTGGGGGCTACGGTGGCTACACCTTC. This gives the protein CASSQPAASGGYGGYTF. The chain has TRBV4-2 and TRBJ1-2; tentatively, D is TRBD1 (6 bases). The CDR3 has 17 amino acids. CDR1 is LGHNA and CDR2 is YNFKEQ in the germline V gene. Trimming left V 3 bases short and J 7 bases short, with 24 bases between.

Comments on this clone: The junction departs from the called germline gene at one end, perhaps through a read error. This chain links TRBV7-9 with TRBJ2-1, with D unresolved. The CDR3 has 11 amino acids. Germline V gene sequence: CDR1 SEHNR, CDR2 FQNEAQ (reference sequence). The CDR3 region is CSSSYHNEQFF. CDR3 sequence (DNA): TGTTCCAGCAGTTATCACAATGAGCAGTTCTTC. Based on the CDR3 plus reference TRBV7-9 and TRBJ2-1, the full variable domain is DTGVSQNPRHKITKRGQNVTFRCDPISEHNRLYWYRQTLGQGPEFLTYFQNEAQLEKSRLLSDRFSAERPKGSFSTLEIQRTEQGDSAMYLCSSSYHNEQFFGPGTRLTVL.

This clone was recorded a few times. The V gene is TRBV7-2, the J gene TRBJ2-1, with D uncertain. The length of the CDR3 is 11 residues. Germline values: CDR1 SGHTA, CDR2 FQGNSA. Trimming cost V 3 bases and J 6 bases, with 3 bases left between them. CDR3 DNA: TGTGCCAGCAGCTTCCGCAATGAGCAGTTCTTC. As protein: CASSFRNEQFF.

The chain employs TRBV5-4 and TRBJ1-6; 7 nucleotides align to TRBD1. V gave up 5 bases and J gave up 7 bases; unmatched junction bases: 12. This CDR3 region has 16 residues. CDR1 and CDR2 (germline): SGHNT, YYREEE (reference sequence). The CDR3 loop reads CASSRSRQGQNSPLHF. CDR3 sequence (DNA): TGTGCCAGCAGTCGAAGCAGACAGGGCCAAAATTCACCCCTCCACTTT.

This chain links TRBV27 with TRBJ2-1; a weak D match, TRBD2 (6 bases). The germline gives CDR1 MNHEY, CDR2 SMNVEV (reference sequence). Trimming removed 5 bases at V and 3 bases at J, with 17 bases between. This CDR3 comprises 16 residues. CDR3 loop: CASSILPGVGYNEQFF. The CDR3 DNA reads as TGTGCCAGCAGTATCCTTCCGGGAGTGGGCTACAATGAGCAGTTCTTC.

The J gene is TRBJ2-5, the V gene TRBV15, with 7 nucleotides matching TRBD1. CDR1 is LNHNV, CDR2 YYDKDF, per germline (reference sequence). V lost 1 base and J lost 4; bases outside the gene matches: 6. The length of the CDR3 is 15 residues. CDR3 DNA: TGTGCCACCAGCAGAGTAGCAGGGGGTGTAGAGACCCAGTACTTC. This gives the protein CATSRVAGGVETQYF.

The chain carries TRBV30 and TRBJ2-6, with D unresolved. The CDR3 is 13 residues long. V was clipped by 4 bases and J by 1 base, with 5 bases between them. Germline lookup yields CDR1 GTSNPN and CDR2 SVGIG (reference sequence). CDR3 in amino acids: CAWTVSGANVLTF. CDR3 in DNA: TGTGCCTGGACGGTTTCTGGGGCCAACGTCCTGACTTTC.

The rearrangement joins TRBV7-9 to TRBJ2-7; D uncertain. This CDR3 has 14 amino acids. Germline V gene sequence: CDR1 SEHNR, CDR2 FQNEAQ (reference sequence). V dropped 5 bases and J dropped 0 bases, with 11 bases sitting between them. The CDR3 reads CASSPESGSYEQYF. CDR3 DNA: TGTGCCAGCAGCCCGGAATCGGGCTCCTACGAGCAGTACTTC.

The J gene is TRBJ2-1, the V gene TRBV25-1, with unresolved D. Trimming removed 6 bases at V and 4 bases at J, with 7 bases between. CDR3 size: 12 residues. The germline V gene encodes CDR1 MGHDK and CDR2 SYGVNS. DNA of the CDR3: TGTGCCAGCAGAACTACTTACAATGAGCAGTTCTTC. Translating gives CASRTTYNEQFF.

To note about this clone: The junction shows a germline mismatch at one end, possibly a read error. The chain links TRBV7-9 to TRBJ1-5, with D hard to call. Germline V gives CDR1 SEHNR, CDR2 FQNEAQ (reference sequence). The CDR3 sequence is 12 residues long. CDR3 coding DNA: TGTTCCAGCAGCCGGGAACATCAGCCCCAGCATTTT. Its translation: CSSSREHQPQHF.

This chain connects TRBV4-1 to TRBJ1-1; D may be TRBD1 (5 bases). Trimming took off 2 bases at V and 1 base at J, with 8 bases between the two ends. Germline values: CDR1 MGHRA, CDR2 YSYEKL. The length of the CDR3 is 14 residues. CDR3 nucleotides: TGCGCCAGCAGCCAAATGACAGCGAACACTGAAGCTTTCTTT. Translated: CASSQMTANTEAFF.

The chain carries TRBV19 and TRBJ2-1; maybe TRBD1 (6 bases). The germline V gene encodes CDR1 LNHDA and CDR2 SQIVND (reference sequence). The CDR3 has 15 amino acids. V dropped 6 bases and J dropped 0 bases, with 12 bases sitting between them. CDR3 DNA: TGTGCCAGTAGGCGAGGGGGTATCTCCTACAATGAGCAGTTCTTC. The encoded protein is CASRRGGISYNEQFF.

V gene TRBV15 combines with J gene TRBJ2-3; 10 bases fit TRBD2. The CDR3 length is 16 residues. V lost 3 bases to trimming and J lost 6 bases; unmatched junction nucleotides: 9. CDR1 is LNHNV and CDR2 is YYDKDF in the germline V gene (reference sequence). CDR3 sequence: CATSRDLAGVGDTQYF. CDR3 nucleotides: TGTGCCACCAGCAGGGATCTAGCGGGAGTTGGGGATACGCAGTATTTT.

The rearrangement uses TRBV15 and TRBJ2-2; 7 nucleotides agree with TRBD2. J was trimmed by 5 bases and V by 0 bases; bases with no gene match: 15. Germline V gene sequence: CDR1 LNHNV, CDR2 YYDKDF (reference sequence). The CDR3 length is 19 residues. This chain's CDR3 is CATSRDQPTRVAGTGELFF. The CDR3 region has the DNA TGTGCCACCAGCAGAGATCAACCTACCCGGGTAGCGGGTACCGGGGAGCTGTTTTTT.

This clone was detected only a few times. DNA for the CDR3: TGTGCCAGCAGCCTGGGACTGGATGGGGATACGCAGTATTTT. Translated, it gives CASSLGLDGDTQYF. This chain joins TRBV5-6 and TRBJ2-3; a possible D gene is TRBD2 (6 bases). This CDR3 is built from 14 residues. The V and J ends lost 4 bases and 6 bases respectively, with 15 bases between them. Per the germline V gene, CDR1 is SGHDT and CDR2 is YYEEEE.